This T cell receptor (beta chain) emerged from a study of PD-1 blockade in mismatch repair-deficient tumors. Details on this clone: The antigen remains unidentified.

Germline CDR1 and CDR2: MGHDK and SYGVNS. V lost 5 bases and J lost 0, with 10 bases in between. The CDR3 loop spans 15 amino acids. Measured with immunoSEQ multiplex PCR; TCRdb has only the in-frame clones, and not every one. The sample contains over 60,000 clones, approximately 88% of which appear only once. Overall study findings and caveats: Rapid post-treatment expansion, then contraction, generally preceding radiologic response, marked tumor-resident clones.

The V and J genes are TRBV25-1 and TRBJ1-4; D not certain. This TCR was recovered from an adult with mismatch repair-deficient cancer. Sequenced material: peripheral blood, taken 52 weeks after starting pembrolizumab. The CDR3 region is CASSHSSATNEKLFF. The CDR3, as DNA: TGTGCCAGCAGTCACAGCTCCGCAACTAATGAAAAACTGTTTTTT.